This TCR beta chain was obtained from a study of CD8+ T cells in alopecia areata. Treatment indicated: oral pan-JAK inhibitor, 5-10 mg twice daily. Extraction of RNA preceded its reverse transcription into cDNA, which served as the sequencing template. Some clones are missing from TCRdb's copy, which holds only in-frame ones; the method was immunoSEQ multiplex PCR. The sample includes about 180,000 clones, 58% of them seen just once. The sequence came from a human donor with alopecia areata. The sequences come from CD4+ T cells sorted from blood, collected at approximately week 60, from a patient treated with tofacitinib.

CDR3 in amino acids: CASSSSFGGSETQYF. CDR3 in DNA: TGTGCCAGCAGTTCCTCTTTTGGGGGGTCGGAGACCCAGTACTTC. The V and J genes are TRBV27 and TRBJ2-5; a weak D match, TRBD2 (6 bases). The CDR3 runs to 15 residues. V lost 4 bases, J lost 5 bases, and 17 bases lay in between. Germline-derived CDR1 and CDR2 are MNHEY and SMNVEV (reference sequence).